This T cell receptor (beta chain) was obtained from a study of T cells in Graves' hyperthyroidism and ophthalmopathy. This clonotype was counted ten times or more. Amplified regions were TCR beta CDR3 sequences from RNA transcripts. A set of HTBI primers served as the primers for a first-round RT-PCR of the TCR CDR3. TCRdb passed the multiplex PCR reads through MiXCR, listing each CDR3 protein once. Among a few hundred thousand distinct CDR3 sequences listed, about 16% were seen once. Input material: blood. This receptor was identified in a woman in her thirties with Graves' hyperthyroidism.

The CDR3 spells CASSHGLAGAYEQYF. The CDR3 bases are TGTGCCAGCAGTCACGGACTAGCGGGAGCCTACGAGCAGTACTTC. The chain carries TRBV7-2 and TRBJ2-7, with 13 bases identical to TRBD2. V lost 6 bases to trimming and J lost 2 bases; unmatched junction nucleotides: 4. Per the germline V gene, CDR1 is SGHTA and CDR2 is FQGNSA. The CDR3 is made up of 15 amino acids.